Listed here are 2 T cell receptor beta chains from one sample, sequenced in a study of blood T cell repertoires in COVID-19 (dated by TCRdb to the early 2020s). Libraries came from the immunoSEQ multiplex PCR assay. Imported from immuneACCESS, the table was reduced by TCRdb to in-frame sequences with V and J called. These copies leave out some clones; in studies compared against another copy, an unresolved V gene accounts for under half, and the cause of the remainder is not known. The sample table records under 350,000 clones; 86% of these occur just once. The ten biggest clones cover approximately 4.4% of the sample. Material for sequencing was PBMCs or T cells enriched from blood (not recorded which). The source of these receptors is a woman aged 40 to 50 with acute COVID-19.

To note about this clone: Other DNA variants within this sample encode the same CDR3. This chain joins TRBV14 and TRBJ2-5, with D possibly matching TRBD1 (6 bases). Germline lookup yields CDR1 SGHDN and CDR2 FVKESK. V lost 3 bases and J lost 4, with 12 bases in between. The CDR3 runs to 14 residues. The CDR3 loop reads CASSQGARSETQYF. Written as DNA, the CDR3 is TGTGCCAGCAGCCAGGGGGCGAGGTCAGAGACCCAGTACTTC.

The chain is built from TRBV29-1 and TRBJ2-5; 11 positions match TRBD2. Losses at the gene ends were 5 bases for V and 3 bases for J; bases not matched to a gene: 5. Germline V CDR1 and CDR2: SQVTM, ANQGSEA. This CDR3 has 14 residues. The CDR3 loop is CSVFSTSGKETQYF. CDR3 DNA sequence: TGCAGCGTTTTTTCGACTAGCGGGAAAGAGACCCAGTACTTC.